This TCR beta chain was recorded in a study of neurological immune-mediated disorders. The CDR3 contains 14 residues. The junction had 6 bases not matched to a gene; V was cut back by 7 bases and J by 2 bases. Overall study results and limits: TCR clonal expansion peaked in HTLV-1-associated myelopathy patients and was lowest in multiple sclerosis patients. Expanded clones shared no identical CDR3 amino acid sequences across subjects, which suggested private TCR-beta repertoires in all groups.

Time point here: longitudinal time-point 1 (baseline). TCRdb re-called the 5' RACE reads with MiXCR, one entry per CDR3 protein. Counted here are about 49,000 distinct CDR3 sequences, 10% occurring once; the ten biggest clones make up 1.5% to 2%. This clonotype was detected ten times or more. Its target is not known. The TCR sequence derives from a woman between 40 and 55 years old in good health. The chain uses TRBV12-3 or TRBV12-4 and TRBJ2-7; 9 bases fit TRBD2. The source material was PBMCs. The CDR3: CASTLGLATYEQYF. The CDR3 coding sequence is TGTGCCAGCACACTGGGACTAGCTACCTACGAGCAGTACTTC.